These 5 T cell receptor beta chains share one sample of origin, sequenced in a study of T-cell reconstitution after alpha-beta-depleted transplantation in children. The TCRbeta library incorporated unique molecular identifiers. TCRdb reprocessed the PCR reads via MiXCR and lists one record per CDR3 protein. The sample includes around 480,000 distinct CDR3 sequences, about 30% of them seen just once. The specimen was PBMCs from the stem cell graft donor, collected from the stem cell graft. Receptors originate from a human donor who donated a stem cell graft to a child with aplastic anemia.

V and J are TRBV24-1 and TRBJ2-2; D gene ambiguous. The CDR3 is 14 residues long. V shed 4 bases and J shed 1 base, with 6 bases lying between them. Looked up from germline, CDR1 is KGHDR and CDR2 is SFDVKD. CDR3 residues: CATSDPMNTGELFF. As DNA, the CDR3 is TGTGCCACCAGTGACCCGATGAACACCGGGGAGCTGTTTTTT.

V gene TRBV27 combines with J gene TRBJ1-1; perhaps TRBD1 as D (6 bases). CDR3 length equals 14 residues. V was clipped by 5 bases and J by 6 bases, with 16 bases between them. Germline assignment: CDR1 MNHEY and CDR2 SMNVEV (reference sequence). The CDR3 protein is CASSTSTGWAEAFF. The CDR3 nucleotides read TGTGCCAGCAGTACCTCGACAGGTTGGGCTGAAGCTTTCTTT.

This clonotype was found a few times. This rearrangement joins TRBV11-2 to TRBJ2-2; TRBD1 matches at 8 bases. V shed 5 bases, J shed 6 bases, and the junction held 17 bases outside the gene matches. The CDR3 has 18 amino acids. From germline, CDR1 is SGHAT and CDR2 FQNNGV. The CDR3 reads CASSRQGLWVGGAGELFF. CDR3 nucleotides: TGTGCCAGCAGCCGACAGGGGTTGTGGGTTGGAGGCGCCGGGGAGCTGTTTTTT.

The chain couples TRBV7-9 to TRBJ2-7; the match to TRBD2 covers 7 bases. Germline V gives CDR1 SEHNR, CDR2 FQNEAQ (reference sequence). The V gene end was trimmed by 1 base and the J gene end by 6 bases; junction bases not matched to a gene: 3. The CDR3 extends over 13 amino acids. The CDR3 nucleotides read TGTGCCAGCAGCTTAGACGGGAGGTTCGAGCAGTACGTC. This sequence encodes CASSLDGRFEQYV.

This clonotype occurred a few times. DNA of the CDR3: TGCGCCAGCAGCCCGAGGGGGCGGGAATTGTTCACCGGGGAGCTGTTTTTT. It specifies CASSPRGRELFTGELFF. The J gene is TRBJ2-2, the V gene TRBV4-3; D perhaps matches TRBD1 (7 bases). Germline lookup yields CDR1 LGHNA and CDR2 YSLEER. This CDR3 spans 17 amino acids. Trimming stripped 4 bases from V and 4 bases from J, with 19 bases between.